These 5 T cell receptor beta chains came from one sample sequenced in a study of molecular identifiers for immune sequencing clone quantification. From the PCR reads, TCRdb called clonotypes with MiXCR, one entry per CDR3 protein. Among around 460,000 distinct CDR3 sequences listed, about 25% were seen once. Material for sequencing was naive CD8+ T cells from blood, with Jurkat cell RNA spiked in. Subset: FACS-sorted CD8+CD4-CCR7+CD45RA+ naive T cells. All receptors derive from a human donor in good health. Some libraries in this study had Jurkat cell RNA spiked in.

This rearrangement joins TRBV25-1 to TRBJ1-6; possible D gene TRBD1, 6 bases. V lost 7 bases and J lost 7, with 11 bases in between. The CDR3 has 13 amino acids. The germline CDR1 and CDR2 sequences are MGHDK and SYGVNS. DNA of the CDR3: TGTGCCAGCACAAGGGGGGGAAATTCACCCCTCCACTTT. Translated, it gives CASTRGGNSPLHF.

This clonotype was recorded a few times. The chain combines TRBV7-9 with TRBJ2-2; TRBD2 agrees at 9 bases. The junction had 4 bases not matched to a gene; V was cut back by 5 bases and J by 3 bases. This CDR3 has 15 residues. The germline V gene encodes CDR1 SEHNR and CDR2 FQNEAQ (reference sequence). Written as DNA, the CDR3 is TGTGCCAGCAGCCGCGGGAGGGCTGACACCGGGGAGCTGTTTTTT. As protein: CASSRGRADTGELFF.

In its sample, this clonotype was seen a few times. The CDR3 nucleotides read TGTGCCAGCACTCACCCCGGCGGGGTAGCCACCGGGGAGCTGTTTTTT. It yields the protein CASTHPGGVATGELFF. The V and J genes are TRBV7-9 and TRBJ2-2; D may be TRBD2 (6 bases). The germline V gene has CDR1 SEHNR and CDR2 FQNEAQ (reference sequence). The CDR3 loop spans 16 amino acids. The ends were cut back, 7 bases at V and 4 bases at J, with 19 bases in the middle.

This clonotype was found a few times. The junction differs from germline at one of its ends, possibly a read error. The CDR3 DNA sequence: TGTGCCAGCAGTTATGACCGGGGGACGGATTTT. This translates into CASSYDRGTDF. The chain has TRBV6-2 or TRBV6-3 and TRBJ1-3; D perhaps matches TRBD1 (5 bases). The V gene's germline CDR1 is MNHEY and CDR2 SVGEGT. The CDR3 sequence is 11 residues long.

In its sample, this clonotype was seen a few times. The chain carries TRBV28 and TRBJ1-1; D might be TRBD1 (5 bases). The CDR3 extends over 14 amino acids. The ends were cut back, 2 bases at V and 5 bases at J, with 12 bases in the middle. Looked up from germline, CDR1 is MDHEN and CDR2 is SYDVKM. The CDR3 DNA sequence: TGTGCCAGCAGTTTAGCAGGGCTCGAGACTGAAGCTTTCTTT. This codes for CASSLAGLETEAFF.